Below are 21 T cell receptor beta chains sequenced from a single sample in a study of cytomegalovirus exposure and HLA in healthy donors. Vbeta (60) and Jbeta (13) primers were used in the PCR. Clones were sequenced by immunoSEQ multiplex PCR, and TCRdb holds only the in-frame ones, with some missing. The sample lists 200,000 to 250,000 clones, under 80% seen once, with 0.2% to 0.25% in the top ten. The source material was PBMCs. The receptors were gathered from a girl aged 2 to 10 in good health and CMV-seronegative.

This sequence joins TRBV12-5 and TRBJ2-7; possible D gene TRBD1, 5 bases. CDR1 LGHNT and CDR2 FRNRAP come from the germline V gene. The germline V and J ends were trimmed by 1 base and 6 bases, with 13 bases remaining between them. The CDR3 consists of 14 residues. The CDR3 loop reads CASGLGPGKGEQYF. In DNA, the CDR3 is TGTGCTAGTGGTTTGGGACCAGGGAAGGGCGAGCAGTACTTC.

This chain uses TRBV5-4 with TRBJ2-2, with 9 positions matching TRBD2. V was clipped by 4 bases and J by 3 bases; unmatched bases: 7. This CDR3 region has 16 residues. Per germline, CDR1 SGHNT and CDR2 YYREEE (reference sequence). The DNA for the CDR3 is TGTGCCAGCAGCACACCAAGCGGGAGGTACACCGGGGAGCTGTTTTTT. It encodes CASSTPSGRYTGELFF.

This sequence joins TRBV7-9 and TRBJ2-7; a weak D match, TRBD2 (6 bases). The CDR3 totals 14 residues. V was cut by 5 bases and J by 3 bases, with 14 bases left in between. Germline CDR1 SEHNR, CDR2 FQNEAQ (reference sequence). The CDR3 protein is CASSPRDSFYEQYF. As DNA, the CDR3 is TGTGCCAGCAGCCCCCGGGACTCTTTCTACGAGCAGTACTTC.

V and J are TRBV7-3 and TRBJ2-1; 11 bases align to TRBD1. J lost 6 bases, V lost 1 base, and 11 bases had no gene match. The CDR3 is 18 residues long. Germline V gene sequence: CDR1 SGHTA, CDR2 FQGTGA. CDR3 sequence (DNA): TGTGCCAGCAGCTTAAGGGACAGGGGGTCTTCTCCCCTCAATGAGCAGTTCTTC. It yields the protein CASSLRDRGSSPLNEQFF.

This clone was picked up a small number of times. This rearrangement joins TRBV5-4 to TRBJ1-1; D is ambiguous. From germline, CDR1 is SGHNT and CDR2 YYREEE (reference sequence). CDR3 length: 13 amino acids. V lost 6 bases and J lost 3, with 12 bases in between. CDR3 nucleotides: TGTGCCAGCAAGGTAGACTTAGACACTGAAGCTTTCTTT. Encoded protein: CASKVDLDTEAFF.

The chain joins TRBV5-6 to TRBJ2-3; tentative D call: TRBD2 (6 bases). The CDR3 is 12 residues long. Trimming stripped 4 bases from V and 7 bases from J, with 10 bases between. The germline V gene has CDR1 SGHDT and CDR2 YYEEEE. The CDR3 DNA reads as TGTGCCAGCAGCGCCCGGGAGAATACGCAGTATTTT. Translating gives CASSARENTQYF.

This chain uses TRBV27 with TRBJ1-5; the D gene is possibly TRBD1 (5 bases). CDR3 length equals 14 residues. V was trimmed by 5 bases and J by 7 bases, leaving 15 bases between them. CDR1 and CDR2 (germline): MNHEY, SMNVEV (reference sequence). CDR3 DNA sequence: TGTGCCAGCAGTCCTCGGTCCGGGGGGCAGCCCCAGCATTTT. Encoded protein: CASSPRSGGQPQHF.

The V and J genes are TRBV4-1 and TRBJ2-3; D possibly corresponds to TRBD2 (7 bases). The ends were cut back, 0 bases at V and 6 bases at J, with 16 bases in the middle. Germline loops: CDR1 MGHRA, CDR2 YSYEKL. CDR3 length: 16 residues. CDR3 amino acids: CASSQDRGGGADTQYF. The CDR3 nucleotides read TGCGCCAGCAGCCAAGATCGGGGAGGGGGGGCTGATACGCAGTATTTT.

The J gene is TRBJ2-1, the V gene TRBV11-2, with D perhaps TRBD2 (7 bases). V lost 5 bases and J lost 0, with 11 bases in between. Germline V gene sequence: CDR1 SGHAT, CDR2 FQNNGV. CDR3 length: 15 amino acids. For the CDR3, the DNA is TGTGCCAGCAGCCAAGGGGGGGGCTCCTACAATGAGCAGTTCTTC. Amino acid sequence: CASSQGGGSYNEQFF. Combining the CDR3 with reference TRBV11-2 and TRBJ2-1 gives the whole variable domain EAGVAQSPRYKIIEKRQSVAFWCNPISGHATLYWYQQILGQGPKLLIQFQNNGVVDDSQLPKDRFSAERLKGVDSTLKIQPAKLEDSAVYLCASSQGGGSYNEQFFGPGTRLTVL.

The V gene is TRBV11-2, the J gene TRBJ2-1; TRBD2 is a possible D gene (5 bases). V was trimmed by 7 bases and J by 7 bases, leaving 23 bases between them. Germline lookup yields CDR1 SGHAT and CDR2 FQNNGV. The CDR3 has 16 residues. CDR3 coding DNA: TGTGCCAGCACCCTCAGCGAGGGCCGAGGTCTTAATGAGCAGTTCTTC. Translating it yields CASTLSEGRGLNEQFF.

Worth noting for this clone: The same CDR3 can be traced to other DNA sequences in this sample. This chain joins TRBV5-1 and TRBJ2-3; the match to TRBD2 covers 9 bases. The length of the CDR3 is 16 residues. CDR1 is SGHRS, CDR2 YFSETQ, per germline. The trim removed 0 bases at V and 0 bases at J, leaving 2 bases unmatched. CDR3 sequence: CASSLGLAGSTDTQYF. The CDR3, as DNA: TGCGCCAGCAGCTTGGGCCTAGCGGGAAGCACAGATACGCAGTATTTT.

The chain carries TRBV27 and TRBJ1-2; 8 nucleotides line up with TRBD1. V shed 6 bases and J 4 bases; nucleotides not matched to a gene: 19. The CDR3 loop spans 18 amino acids. Germline V CDR1 and CDR2: MNHEY, SMNVEV (reference sequence). CDR3 residues: CASSQSKLRGRRFYGYTF. For the CDR3, the DNA is TGTGCCAGCAGCCAAAGCAAACTCAGGGGGCGCCGATTCTATGGCTACACCTTC.

V usage is TRBV2 and J usage is TRBJ2-5; D ambiguous. The CDR3 is made up of 15 amino acids. V was clipped by 5 bases and J by 1 base, with 14 bases between them. Germline assignment: CDR1 SNHLY and CDR2 FYNNEI. The CDR3: CASSSQPTGQETQYF. The CDR3 region has the DNA TGTGCCAGCAGTAGTCAGCCAACGGGCCAAGAGACCCAGTACTTC.

This clone showed up just once. The chain employs TRBV30 and TRBJ1-5; D unclear. Germline V CDR1 and CDR2: GTSNPN, SVGIG (reference sequence). The V gene lost 1 base and the J gene lost 0 bases, with 10 bases spanning the gap. This CDR3 contains 15 residues. The CDR3 loop reads CAWSAPQDSNQPQHF. The CDR3 DNA follows: TGTGCCTGGAGTGCCCCTCAGGATAGCAATCAGCCCCAGCATTTT.

This clone has more than one count but fewer than ten. The V and J genes are TRBV4-2 and TRBJ1-1; D is uncertain. V gave up 1 base and J gave up 3 bases, with 9 bases separating them. This CDR3 region has 14 residues. Germline assignment: CDR1 LGHNA and CDR2 YNFKEQ. Here the CDR3 reads CASSQGAQDTEAFF. CDR3 DNA: TGTGCCAGCAGCCAAGGGGCCCAGGACACTGAAGCTTTCTTT.

The gene calls are TRBV6-5 and TRBJ1-3; TRBD1 might be the D (5 bases). From germline, CDR1 is MNHEY and CDR2 SVGAGI. V lost 2 bases to trimming and J lost 0 bases, with 11 bases between them. The CDR3 is 16 amino acids. CDR3 residues: CASSYRGWGSGNTIYF. The CDR3 DNA sequence: TGTGCCAGCAGTTACAGGGGTTGGGGCTCTGGAAACACCATATATTTT.

In its sample, this clone was seen a few times. This chain links TRBV4-1 with TRBJ2-2; 7 nucleotides match TRBD2. This CDR3 has 17 amino acids. The germline gives CDR1 MGHRA, CDR2 YSYEKL. With V trimmed by 2 bases and J by 1 base, 7 bases remained unmatched. The CDR3 DNA reads as TGCGCCAGCAGCCAAATAGGGACTATCCAGAACACCGGGGAGCTGTTTTTT. This encodes CASSQIGTIQNTGELFF.

V usage is TRBV10-3 and J usage is TRBJ1-2; D is possibly TRBD1 (6 bases). V lost 6 bases to trimming and J lost 6 bases, with 14 bases between them. From germline, CDR1 is ENHRY and CDR2 SYGVKD. The CDR3 spans 13 residues. CDR3 nucleotides: TGTGCCATCAGGCCGGAAGGGGGGGATGGCTACACCTTC. Protein: CAIRPEGGDGYTF.

This chain's CDR3 is CASSLPISLAGVAPEQFF. In DNA form, the CDR3 reads TGTGCCAGCAGTTTACCTATCTCACTAGCGGGAGTAGCTCCTGAGCAGTTCTTC. V gene TRBV27 combines with J gene TRBJ2-1; 11 bases agree with TRBD2. This CDR3 is built from 18 residues. V lost 2 bases to trimming and J lost 9 bases; unmatched junction nucleotides: 15. Per germline, CDR1 MNHEY and CDR2 SMNVEV (reference sequence).

V is TRBV9 and J is TRBJ1-2; the D is unclear. Germline assignment: CDR1 SGDLS and CDR2 YYNGEE. V lost 3 bases and J lost 7, with 16 bases in between. CDR3 length equals 14 residues. The CDR3 coding sequence is TGTGCCAGCAGCGGGGGAGCGGGTTCTGGTGGCTACACCTTC. Translating gives CASSGGAGSGGYTF.

The V gene is TRBV30, the J gene TRBJ1-2; D is perhaps TRBD1 (6 bases). This CDR3 comprises 15 residues. Germline CDR1 is GTSNPN and CDR2 is SVGIG (reference sequence). Trimming took off 3 bases at V and 7 bases at J, with 21 bases between the two ends. In DNA, the CDR3 is TGTGCCTGGAGAATTCGTACTGGGGGGGGCAGTGGCTACACCTTC. Its protein product is CAWRIRTGGGSGYTF.